The present T cell receptor beta chain was sequenced within a study of blood T cell repertoires in COVID-19. Study information: The study drew acute and convalescent COVID-19 samples from the United States, Italy and Spain. Sources were T cells, B-cell-depleted T cells, or PBMCs; the material itself was cDNA or gDNA.

Trimming pared 4 bases from V and 2 bases from J, leaving 12 bases between. Germline V CDR1 and CDR2: SEHNR, FQNEAQ (reference sequence). CDR3 length: 15 amino acids. How the authors handled the data: The assay estimated nucleated cells by amplifying reference gene primers. Generated by immunoSEQ multiplex PCR, the TCRdb table keeps only in-frame clones and is missing some. That table supplies the V and J calls and clone size; D and trimming were determined from the DNA. The sample records around 700,000 clones, about 87% being singletons. What was sequenced was peripheral blood. V and J are TRBV7-9 and TRBJ2-1; D is uncertain. The receptor's source is a woman under 30 with acute or convalescent COVID-19. CDR3 sequence: CASSSEYPTYNEQFF. The CDR3 DNA follows: TGTGCCAGCAGCTCTGAGTACCCGACCTACAATGAGCAGTTCTTC. Full variable domain (rest looked up from reference TRBV7-9 and TRBJ2-1): DTGVSQNPRHKITKRGQNVTFRCDPISEHNRLYWYRQTLGQGPEFLTYFQNEAQLEKSRLLSDRFSAERPKGSFSTLEIQRTEQGDSAMYLCASSSEYPTYNEQFFGPGTRLTVL.